This T cell receptor (beta chain) was profiled in a study of control samples from healthy donors and cancer patients. Trimming removed 4 bases at V and 5 bases at J, with 15 bases between. The V gene's germline CDR1 is SGHVS and CDR2 FQNEAQ. This CDR3 is built from 15 residues. This clone was recorded only once. Sequenced by immunoSEQ multiplex PCR; TCRdb stores in-frame clones only, minus some. Of approximately 52,000 clones in the sample, 95% to 97% were seen once. Sequencing used blood. The sequence came from a woman aged 18-29 years in good health. This chain joins TRBV7-8 and TRBJ1-5; D not certain. Here the CDR3 DNA reads TGTGCCAGCAGCTGGGCCTTAGGGAGGGATCAGCCCCAGCATTTT. Protein sequence: CASSWALGRDQPQHF.